This entry features one T cell receptor beta chain sequence. Its cognate antigen has yet to be identified. No base quality values were provided; no much bigger clone lies one nucleotide off. The entire amount of isolated RNA was reverse transcribed using the High Capacity cDNA Reverse Transcription Kit, so the sequenced TCRB transcripts were expressed ones. Naive, central memory and regulatory T cell samples underwent deep immunoSEQ sequencing, averaging about 3.5 million total reads per sample. After sorted cells were lysed in RLT buffer, RNA was extracted with DNase-treated RNeasy Micro or Mini kits, with the choice depending on cell number. To prevent cross-contamination, each cell subset was processed individually, whereas patient and healthy donor samples were processed jointly. Using the immunoSEQ multiplex PCR, TCRB sequences were amplified from cDNA into 87-bp fragments spanning the CDR3 region. Sequencing of the amplicons was done on the Illumina HiSeq platform. The source study handled its data this way. Synthetic template baselines were used to correct PCR bias computationally, reads within Hamming distance 2 were collapsed together, and singletons that could not be merged were discarded. Reads were aligned against IMGT so that V, D and J genes, CDR3 length and insertions or deletions at six rearrangement sites could be assigned. Within each subset, clonotype counts were normalized to sorted cell number, and only after that were true diversity and Gini coefficients computed with the tcR R package. Repertoire sharing was quantified using the overlap coefficient calculated on TCRB nucleotide sequences. As a proxy for the pre-selection repertoire, out-of-frame TCRB sequences from naive cells were analyzed. TCRdb limited this immuneACCESS table to in-frame rearrangements with V and J called. A share of clones is missing; checked studies link under half to unresolved V genes, and the rest is unexplained. D and trimming were read from the DNA, whereas the V and J calls and clone size are those reported in that table. Across this sample there are roughly 240,000 clones, with around 24% seen only once. The top ten constitute around 0.012% of the sample.

The sample is drawn from a study of beta chain features in type 1 diabetes (dated by TCRdb to the late 2010s). As for the study more broadly: Patients and healthy donors did not differ in mean age, gender distribution, total cell number or subset yield. A total of some 110 million sorted cells were examined across all samples, and a strong correlation was observed between cell number per subset and RNA yield. The study compared TCRB repertoires of sorted circulating CD4+ T cell subsets between recently diagnosed type 1 diabetes patients and matched healthy donors. Naive and central memory subsets were obtained from all 28 donors, but regulatory and stem cell-like memory subsets were isolated from only 8 patients and 8 healthy donors.

Each donor gave one peripheral blood draw, roughly 120 mL on average, collected into heparinised tubes. A BD FACSAria II was used to sort naive, central memory, regulatory and stem cell-like memory CD4+ T cells with a panel that included CD45RO, CCR7, CD25, CD127, CD95 and CD27. Purity was above 95% for every sorted population. PBMCs were isolated immediately by Lymphoprep density gradient centrifugation and stained directly without culture. Samples were stained and sorted in pairs, with one healthy donor and one patient per experiment, so that batch effects were minimized. On the study overall, not on this receptor specifically: Naive, central memory and regulatory TCRB repertoires appeared to be more similar among patients than among healthy donors. Because cDNA was sequenced instead of genomic DNA, activated cells with high expression could be over-represented, although the groups did not differ in activation or CD3 levels. A moderate but significant shortening of TCRB CDR3 length was observed in type 1 diabetes patients in all four CD4+ subsets. At VDJ recombination sites, patients with type 1 diabetes made fewer insertions and deleted more nucleotides, a pattern implying thymic rearrangement abnormalities. Because small numbers of individuals were included in the HLA sub-analyses, any influence of HLA type on TCRB rearrangement was left unresolved. Shorter templates might be favored by PCR, yet because patient and control samples were amplified and corrected together, any such skew would affect both groups equally.

Compared with germline, V lacks 4 bases and J lacks 3 bases; bases without a gene match: 8. The CDR3, from cysteine to phenylalanine, totals 15 residues. The DNA shown is the 45-base CDR3, in frame from base 1. The germline V gene yields SGHRS for CDR1 and YFSETQ for CDR2. The rearrangement joined TRBV5-1 to TRBJ2-7; a stretch of 9 junction bases matches TRBD1. This clonotype was sampled from a woman aged 25 to 39 with type 1 diabetes. Source material: naive CD4+ T cells from blood. This specimen's cell subset or site label, per the study, means: true naive CD4+ T cells. The base sequence is TGCGCCAGCAGCCCGGGACAGGGTAGAAGCTACGAGCAGTACTTC. Protein translation: CASSPGQGRSYEQYF.